What follows is one T cell receptor (beta chain) and its context. The antigen is unknown. This entry comes from a study of T cell responses to AZD1222 COVID-19 vaccine. General observations from the study: Increased Spike-specific TCR breadth and depth were observed after two AZD1222 doses. White British ancestry dominated among donors, who included more females, and clonal diversity was possibly underestimated. Seropositive AZD1222 recipients at baseline numbered only five or six. Within unmutated variant regions lay the reported targets of nearly half of spike-specific TCRs.

Method: immunoSEQ multiplex PCR; TCRdb's copy keeps in-frame clones and lacks some. The table shows 150,000 or so clones, with 85% to 95% occurring only once. Looked up from germline, CDR1 is SGHRS and CDR2 is YFSETQ. The CDR3 spans 13 residues. Trimming removed 2 bases from V and 7 bases from J, with 10 bases in between. This chain uses TRBV5-1 with TRBJ2-1; no definite D call. Sequencing used peripheral blood, obtained on day 0 of AZD1222 vaccination. This clonotype originated in an adult in good health. The CDR3 region has the DNA TGCGCCAGCAGCTTTCAAAACCAGAATGAGCAGTTCTTC. It yields the protein CASSFQNQNEQFF.